These 3 T cell receptor beta chains originate from one sample sequenced in a study of cytomegalovirus exposure and HLA in healthy donors. PCR involved 60 Vbeta and 13 Jbeta primers. TCRdb keeps only in-frame clones here, not all; method: immunoSEQ multiplex PCR. The sample records 120,000 to 150,000 clones, under 70% being singletons. The sequenced material came from PBMCs. These receptors all come from a woman aged 55-75 years in good health and CMV-seronegative.

A note on this clone: One junction end does not reproduce the germline sequence, and a read error may be involved. This chain links TRBV11-3 with TRBJ2-2; the D gene is possibly TRBD2 (5 bases). The CDR3 contains 14 residues. Germline CDR1 and CDR2: SGHNT and YENEEA. The CDR3 DNA is TGTGCCAGCAGCTTAGCGGCAAACACCGGGGAACTGTTTTTT. It encodes CASSLAANTGELFF. Full variable domain (rest looked up from reference TRBV11-3 and TRBJ2-2): EAGVVQSPRYKIIEKKQPVAFWCNPISGHNTLYWYLQNLGQGPELLIRYENEEAVDDSQLPKDRFSAERLKGVDSTLKIQPAELGDSAVYLCASSLAANTGELFFGEGSRLTVL.

The chain has TRBV19 and TRBJ2-7; 9 nucleotides align to TRBD2. In germline, CDR1 is LNHDA, CDR2 SQIVND (reference sequence). This CDR3 has 15 amino acids. V trimming: 6 bases; J trimming: 2 bases; junction bases outside the gene matches: 8. As DNA, the CDR3 is TGTGCCAGTAGCCGAACGGGACTAGCCACCTACGAGCAGTACTTC. Protein: CASSRTGLATYEQYF.

CDR3 in DNA: TGTGCCAGCAGCAAGGGGAAACCTGCCTACGAGCAGTACTTC. Translated, it gives CASSKGKPAYEQYF. V gene TRBV9 combines with J gene TRBJ2-7; weak D call: TRBD1 (5 bases). Germline V gene sequence: CDR1 SGDLS, CDR2 YYNGEE. Trimming pared 4 bases from V and 2 bases from J, leaving 13 bases between. This CDR3 is built from 14 residues.